Detailed here is one T cell receptor (beta chain). Each CDR3 protein gets one entry after TCRdb re-called the 5' RACE reads with MiXCR. The table lists about 92,000 distinct CDR3 sequences, approximately 15% of them singletons. This sample is part of a study of early T cells in non-severe SARS-CoV-2 infection. The CDR3 extends over 17 amino acids. Per germline, CDR1 SGHKS and CDR2 YYEKEE (reference sequence). V was clipped by 4 bases and J by 6 bases, with 22 bases between them. The specimen was whole blood. The sequence was obtained from an adult who was a healthcare worker with PCR-confirmed SARS-CoV-2 infection or an uninfected control (not recorded which). J is TRBJ2-2 and V is TRBV5-5; perhaps TRBD1 as D (5 bases). This CDR3 is CASSSQGPRYTSGELFF. In DNA form, the CDR3 reads TGTGCCAGCAGCAGCCAGGGCCCTAGGTACACCTCCGGGGAGCTGTTTTTT.